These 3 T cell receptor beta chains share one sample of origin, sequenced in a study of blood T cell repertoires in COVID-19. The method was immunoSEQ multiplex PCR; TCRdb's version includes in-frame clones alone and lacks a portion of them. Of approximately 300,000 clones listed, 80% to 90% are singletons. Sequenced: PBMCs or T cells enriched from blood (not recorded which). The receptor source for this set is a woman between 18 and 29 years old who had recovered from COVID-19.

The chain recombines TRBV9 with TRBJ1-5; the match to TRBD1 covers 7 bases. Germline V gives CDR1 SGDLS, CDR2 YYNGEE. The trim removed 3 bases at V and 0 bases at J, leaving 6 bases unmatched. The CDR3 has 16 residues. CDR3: CASSEGAGYSNQPQHF. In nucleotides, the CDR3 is TGTGCCAGCAGCGAGGGGGCCGGATATAGCAATCAGCCCCAGCATTTT.

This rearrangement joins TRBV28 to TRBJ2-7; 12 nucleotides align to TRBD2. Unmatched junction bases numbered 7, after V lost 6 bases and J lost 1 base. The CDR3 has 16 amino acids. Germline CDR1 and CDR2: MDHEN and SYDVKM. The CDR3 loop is CASRGLAGGRSYEQYF. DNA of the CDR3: TGTGCCAGCAGGGGACTAGCGGGTGGGAGGTCCTACGAGCAGTACTTC.

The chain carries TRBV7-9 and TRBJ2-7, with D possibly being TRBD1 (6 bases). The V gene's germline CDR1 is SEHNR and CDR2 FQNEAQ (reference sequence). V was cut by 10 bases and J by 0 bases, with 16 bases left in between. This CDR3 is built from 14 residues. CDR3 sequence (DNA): TGTGCCACTTTGGGGGCGGAGAGCTCCTACGAGCAGTACTTC. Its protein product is CATLGAESSYEQYF.